Below are 23 T cell receptor beta chains sequenced from a single sample in a study of cytomegalovirus exposure and HLA in healthy donors. Use of 60 Vbeta and 13 Jbeta primers characterized the PCR. Measured with immunoSEQ multiplex PCR; TCRdb has only the in-frame clones, and not every one. The sample contains over 100,000 clones, roughly 8.8% of which appear only once. Sample: PBMCs. The source of these receptors is a woman between 35 and 50 years old in good health and CMV-seropositive.

The chain combines TRBV5-1 with TRBJ2-7, with D possibly TRBD2 on 6 matching bases. Per germline, CDR1 SGHRS and CDR2 YFSETQ. Trimming shortened V by 4 bases and J by 3 bases, and 26 bases separated the two germline ends. CDR3 length equals 18 residues. CDR3 bases: TGCGCCAGCAGCCAGGTACCCTCAGGACTAAGGAAACTCTACGAGCAGTACTTC. Translated, it gives CASSQVPSGLRKLYEQYF. Filled out from reference TRBV5-1 and TRBJ2-7, the complete variable domain reads KAGVTQTPRYLIKTRGQQVTLSCSPISGHRSVSWYQQTPGQGLQFLFEYFSETQRNKGNFPGRFSGRQFSNSRSEMNVSTLELGDSALYLCASSQVPSGLRKLYEQYFGPGTRLTVT.

The chain has TRBV25-1 and TRBJ2-2; 8 nucleotides line up with TRBD1. This CDR3 spans 14 amino acids. Germline loops: CDR1 MGHDK, CDR2 SYGVNS. V was pared by 7 bases and J by 5 bases, with 6 bases of the junction left unmatched. CDR3 DNA: TGTGCCAGCACTACGACAGGGGAAACCGGGGAGCTGTTTTTT. It yields the protein CASTTTGETGELFF.

In its sample, this clone was seen a few times. The chain employs TRBV2 and TRBJ2-2; 15 bases line up with TRBD2. Germline CDR1 is SNHLY and CDR2 is FYNNEI. V lost 3 bases to trimming and J lost 2 bases; unmatched junction nucleotides: 4. This CDR3 contains 18 residues. The chain's CDR3 is CASSEGLAGGLNTGELFF. As DNA, the CDR3 is TGTGCCAGCAGTGAGGGACTAGCGGGGGGACTAAACACCGGGGAGCTGTTTTTT.

The chain links TRBV2 to TRBJ1-2, with 9 bases fitting TRBD1. This CDR3 region has 14 residues. Trimming cost V 6 bases and J 3 bases; bases outside gene matches: 5. CDR1 and CDR2 from the germline V gene are SNHLY and FYNNEI. CDR3 DNA sequence: TGTGCCAGCAGCCGGGACAGGGCCTACTATGGCTACACCTTC. The encoded protein is CASSRDRAYYGYTF.

This clone was observed a few times. The V call is TRBV16, the J call TRBJ2-7; 9 bases are shared with TRBD1. The germline gives CDR1 KGHSY, CDR2 FQNENV. V shed 0 bases and J 4 bases; nucleotides not matched to a gene: 7. The CDR3 consists of 16 residues. The CDR3 here is CASSQSWDRAVYEQYF. CDR3 nucleotide sequence: TGTGCCAGCAGCCAATCATGGGACAGGGCCGTATACGAGCAGTACTTC. The whole variable domain, filled in from reference TRBV16 and TRBJ2-7, reads GEEVAQTPKHLVRGEGQKAKLYCAPIKGHSYVFWYQQVLKNEFKFLISFQNENVFDETGMPKERFSAKCLPNSPCSLEIQATKLEDSAVYFCASSQSWDRAVYEQYFGPGTRLTVT.

This chain uses TRBV7-6 with TRBJ2-5; 9 bases line up with TRBD2. The CDR3 totals 17 residues. In germline, CDR1 is SGHVS, CDR2 FNYEAQ. The V gene end was trimmed by 1 base and the J gene end by 5 bases; junction bases not matched to a gene: 11. DNA for the CDR3: TGTGCCAGCAGCTTAGGGGCTAGCGGGGCCTTACCGGAGACCCAGTACTTC. Protein: CASSLGASGALPETQYF.

This clone turned up a few times. This sequence joins TRBV4-1 and TRBJ2-2; D call uncertain. Per the germline V gene, CDR1 is MGHRA and CDR2 is YSYEKL. Trimming removed 0 bases from V and 0 bases from J, with 11 bases in between. This CDR3 spans 17 amino acids. CDR3 DNA sequence: TGCGCCAGCAGCCAAGATTATAATCCAGCGAACACCGGGGAGCTGTTTTTT. Its protein is CASSQDYNPANTGELFF.

The CDR3 here is CASTVNTEAFF. In DNA, the CDR3 is TGTGCCAGCACGGTGAACACTGAAGCTTTCTTT. The chain employs TRBV6-1 and TRBJ1-1; D not resolved. Trimming removed 7 bases at V and 0 bases at J, with 3 bases between. The CDR3 sequence is 11 residues long. The germline V gene has CDR1 MNHNS and CDR2 SASEGT.

The chain joins TRBV6-1 to TRBJ2-4; 8 bases agree with TRBD1. The junction had 5 bases not matched to a gene; V was cut back by 9 bases and J by 1 base. The germline CDR1 and CDR2 sequences are MNHNS and SASEGT. This CDR3 is 14 amino acids long. This chain's CDR3 is CASSRDRAKNIQYF. The CDR3 DNA is TGTGCCAGTTCAAGGGACAGGGCCAAAAACATTCAGTACTTC.

This clone was detected a few times. The chain is built from TRBV18 and TRBJ2-1; TRBD2 agrees at 10 bases. The CDR3 loop spans 19 amino acids. Germline V CDR1 and CDR2: KGHSH, LQKENI. V was pared by 0 bases and J by 3 bases, with 11 bases of the junction left unmatched. The CDR3 spells CASSPPGLASGGLYNEQFF. As DNA, the CDR3 is TGTGCCAGCTCACCACCGGGATTGGCTAGCGGGGGACTCTACAATGAGCAGTTCTTC. Supplemented by reference TRBV18 and TRBJ2-1, the full variable domain reads NAGVMQNPRHLVRRRGQEARLRCSPMKGHSHVYWYRQLPEEGLKFMVYLQKENIIDESGMPKERFSAEFPKEGPSILRIQQVVRGDSAAYFCASSPPGLASGGLYNEQFFGPGTRLTVL.

This clone appeared a few times. The chain has TRBV5-4 and TRBJ1-2, with D perhaps matching TRBD1 (6 bases). This CDR3 is built from 15 residues. V was pared by 2 bases and J by 4 bases, with 15 bases between. Germline CDR1 and CDR2: SGHNT and YYREEE (reference sequence). This CDR3 is CASSFRGRGSYGYTF. The CDR3 DNA reads as TGTGCCAGCAGCTTTAGGGGCAGGGGAAGCTATGGCTACACCTTC.

The chain carries TRBV18 and TRBJ1-1; perhaps TRBD1 as D (6 bases). Germline V gives CDR1 KGHSH, CDR2 LQKENI. The length of the CDR3 is 13 residues. Trimming left V 3 bases short and J 6 bases short, with 11 bases between. The DNA for the CDR3 is TGTGCCAGCTCACCCTCGCGACAGGCTGAAGCTTTCTTT. It specifies CASSPSRQAEAFF.

This clone was counted only a few times. The gene calls are TRBV6-5 and TRBJ2-7; D not resolved. V gave up 0 bases and J gave up 2 bases, with 11 bases separating them. Germline V gene sequence: CDR1 MNHEY, CDR2 SVGAGI. The CDR3 is made up of 15 amino acids. The CDR3 sequence is CASSYSASRTYEQYF. DNA of the CDR3: TGTGCCAGCAGTTACTCGGCCAGCAGGACCTACGAGCAGTACTTC.

This rearrangement joins TRBV6-5 to TRBJ1-1; D not certain. CDR1 MNHEY and CDR2 SVGAGI come from the germline V gene. The CDR3 totals 13 residues. Deletions cut 1 base from V and 1 base from J, with 4 bases between. This chain's CDR3 is CASSYFRNTEAFF. The CDR3 DNA reads as TGTGCCAGCAGTTACTTTAGGAACACTGAAGCTTTCTTT.

V usage is TRBV18 and J usage is TRBJ2-2; 7 bases are a match to TRBD2. The CDR3 sequence is 16 residues long. With 2 bases clipped from V and 0 bases from J, the junction kept 3 bases outside the gene matches. Germline assignment: CDR1 KGHSH and CDR2 LQKENI. Here the CDR3 DNA reads TGTGCCAGCTCACCAGACGCGGGGGCGAACACCGGGGAGCTGTTTTTT. This sequence encodes CASSPDAGANTGELFF. The full variable domain, with the rest looked up from reference TRBV18 and TRBJ2-2, is NAGVMQNPRHLVRRRGQEARLRCSPMKGHSHVYWYRQLPEEGLKFMVYLQKENIIDESGMPKERFSAEFPKEGPSILRIQQVVRGDSAAYFCASSPDAGANTGELFFGEGSRLTVL.

This chain connects TRBV6-1 to TRBJ1-2, with TRBD1 matching over 7 bases. This CDR3 contains 14 residues. Germline-derived CDR1 and CDR2 are MNHNS and SASEGT. J gave up 6 bases and V 1 base, and 5 bases lay outside the gene matches. This CDR3 is CASSEGTGWDGYTF. The CDR3 coding sequence is TGTGCCAGCAGTGAAGGGACAGGATGGGATGGCTACACCTTC.

This chain connects TRBV29-1 to TRBJ1-4; 8 nucleotides match TRBD1. After removal of 4 bases from V and 6 bases from J, the junction contained 4 bases not matched to a gene. The CDR3 is 13 residues long. Germline values: CDR1 SQVTM, CDR2 ANQGSEA. In DNA form, the CDR3 reads TGCAGCGTTGGGGACAGGAGAGATGAAAAACTGTTTTTT. Its translation is CSVGDRRDEKLFF.

V usage is TRBV7-2 and J usage is TRBJ2-3; 12 bases are shared with TRBD2. V gave up 2 bases and J gave up 2 bases; unmatched junction bases: 5. The CDR3 runs 17 residues. The germline gives CDR1 SGHTA, CDR2 FQGNSA. The CDR3 DNA sequence: TGTGCCAGCAGCTTATTCTCTAGCGGGGGGGCCACAGATACGCAGTATTTT. It codes for CASSLFSSGGATDTQYF.

This chain connects TRBV2 to TRBJ2-7; TRBD1 agrees at 7 bases. The CDR3 is 13 residues long. Germline assignment: CDR1 SNHLY and CDR2 FYNNEI. Losses at the gene ends were 6 bases for V and 3 bases for J; bases not matched to a gene: 5. The CDR3 nucleotides are TGTGCCAGCAGCAGACAGGGAATCTACGAGCAGTACTTC. As protein: CASSRQGIYEQYF.

A few counts support this clone. The rearrangement links TRBV6-1 to TRBJ2-5, with 7 bases aligning to TRBD1. V lost 3 bases to trimming and J lost 5 bases; unmatched junction nucleotides: 6. The CDR3 runs to 14 residues. Germline V gene sequence: CDR1 MNHNS, CDR2 SASEGT. The CDR3 is CASSEFTGEETQYF. The CDR3 DNA follows: TGTGCCAGCAGTGAGTTCACAGGGGAGGAGACCCAGTACTTC.

The table lists this clone with a few counts. The chain carries TRBV6-1 and TRBJ1-5, with unresolved D. Germline loops: CDR1 MNHNS, CDR2 SASEGT. The CDR3 is 14 amino acids. Trimming stripped 3 bases from V and 2 bases from J, with 8 bases between. In DNA form, the CDR3 reads TGTGCCAGCAGTGATCCAGCGGGCAATCAGCCCCAGCATTTT. The encoded protein is CASSDPAGNQPQHF.

The genes are TRBV5-1 and TRBJ2-7; TRBD1 might be the D (6 bases). The ends were cut back, 0 bases at V and 5 bases at J, with 15 bases in the middle. Per germline, CDR1 SGHRS and CDR2 YFSETQ. The CDR3 length is 15 residues. The CDR3 nucleotides are TGCGCCAGCAGCTTGGCCCCAGGGGTTTACCACGAGCAGTACTTC. Translation gives CASSLAPGVYHEQYF. Complete variable domain (other parts from reference TRBV5-1 and TRBJ2-7): KAGVTQTPRYLIKTRGQQVTLSCSPISGHRSVSWYQQTPGQGLQFLFEYFSETQRNKGNFPGRFSGRQFSNSRSEMNVSTLELGDSALYLCASSLAPGVYHEQYFGPGTRLTVT.

This chain joins TRBV27 and TRBJ1-1; 8 bases line up with TRBD1. This CDR3 is 13 amino acids long. Germline V CDR1 and CDR2: MNHEY, SMNVEV (reference sequence). Trimming removed 8 bases from V and 1 base from J; junction bases left unmatched: 3. In nucleotides, the CDR3 is TGTGCCAGCCGAGGGACAGGGAACACTGAAGCTTTCTTT. Its protein is CASRGTGNTEAFF.